This T cell receptor beta chain was profiled in a study of naive and memory T cell subsets. Regarding the study as a whole: Over 90% of naive TCR sequences appeared only once after error correction, unlike memory subsets.

To note about this clonotype: The antigen remains unidentified.

An equimolar mix of two oligonucleotides served as the beta constant-region primer for TRBC1 and TRBC2. Nested alpha and beta constant-region primers with the SP2 primer drove four PCR rounds on ligated cDNA. The cDNA 3' end received a ligated single-stranded oligonucleotide carrying the SP2 primer and a 12-nucleotide UMI. TCRdb processed the UMI-ligation and nested PCR reads anew with MiXCR; each CDR3 protein has one entry. The table shows more than 100,000 distinct CDR3 sequences, with around a third occurring only once. CMV status came from CD4+ IFNgamma after overnight CMV lysate stimulation. Cells stained for CD3, CD4, CD8, CD45RA, CD27 and viability were sorted into four CD45RA/CD27 subsets. V was cut by 6 bases and J by 2 bases, with 7 bases left in between. Germline V gives CDR1 MNHEY, CDR2 SMNVEV (reference sequence). There are 13 residues in the CDR3.

This receptor was obtained from a human donor in good health. The specimen was central memory CD4+ T cells from blood. The chain links TRBV27 to TRBJ2-2; D call uncertain. CDR3 amino acids: CASRALNTGELFF. Written as DNA, the CDR3 is TGTGCCAGCAGGGCTCTAAACACCGGGGAGCTGTTTTTT.